This paragraph reports one T cell receptor beta chain. The data were produced by immunoSEQ multiplex PCR, yet TCRdb's version contains in-frame clones alone and is incomplete. Of approximately 79,000 clones in the sample, around 93% were seen once. The sample originates from a study of T cell changes during pregnancy in multiple sclerosis. The germline gives CDR1 MNHEY, CDR2 SMNVEV (reference sequence). V was shortened by 3 bases and J by 2 bases, with 18 bases between the two germline ends. The CDR3 has 17 amino acids. The material was peripheral blood, obtained in the second trimester of pregnancy. This sequence originates from a female donor in good health, enrolled as a control in a pregnancy study. The gene calls are TRBV27 and TRBJ2-3, with D tentatively TRBD2 (5 bases). CDR3 coding DNA: TGTGCCAGCAGTTTGGGTGGAATCAGCGGAAACACAGATACGCAGTATTTT. The encoded protein is CASSLGGISGNTDTQYF.